This is a list of T cell receptor beta chains from one sample in a study of cytomegalovirus exposure and HLA in healthy donors. Profiled with immunoSEQ multiplex PCR; TCRdb holds only in-frame clones, not every one. Among around 200,000 clones listed, 88% were seen once. The sequenced sample consisted of PBMCs. The source is a woman aged 18-29 years in good health and CMV-seronegative. The CDR3 runs from the conserved cysteine through the conserved F or W. A D gene is named only where the DNA matches it firmly. Clone size is not always given. Where it is, it says once, few, many or a class for expanded clones.

TRBJ1-2 NA TRBV5-1 16 NA TGCGCCAGCAGCTTGGGGCGGGGACTAGAAGGTAATGGCTACACCTTC CASSLGRGLEGNGYTF
TRBJ2-3 few TRBV4-3 16 TRBD2 TGCGCCAGCAGCCAAGGGACTAGCGGGAGGGCCATCGCGCAGTATTTT CASSQGTSGRAIAQYF
TRBJ2-7 NA TRBV6-5 16 NA TGTGCCAGCAGTTTGTCACCCCGGCAGGGCTCCTACGAGCAGTACTTC CASSLSPRQGSYEQYF
TRBJ2-7 once TRBV7-9 14 TRBD2 TGTGCCAGCAGCTTAGAGGCCCGGACTAGCGGGGCCAACTTC CASSLEARTSGANF
TRBJ2-5 NA TRBV7-2 14 TRBD1 TGTGCCAGCAGCTTACAAGGGACAGGAGAGACCCAGTACTTC CASSLQGTGETQYF
TRBJ1-2 NA TRBV4-3 12 NA TGCGCCAGCGGGCAACAGGGATATGGCTACACCTTC CASGQQGYGYTF
TRBJ1-2 once TRBV5-1 15 TRBD1 TGCGCCAGCAGTAACGGGCAGGGGGCTGGATATGGCTACACCTTC CASSNGQGAGYGYTF
TRBJ2-3 NA TRBV6-4 15 TRBD1 TGTGCCAGCAGTGACTCGGGACAGGCCACAGATACGCAGTATTTT CASSDSGQATDTQYF
TRBJ2-1 NA TRBV5-4 15 NA TGTGCCAGCAGCTTGGACCGGGGGTCCTACAATGAGCAGTTCTTC CASSLDRGSYNEQFF
TRBJ1-1 NA TRBV4-2 16 NA TGTGCCAGCAGCCAAGATTTCCCAGGGAGGGACACTGAAGCTTTCTTT CASSQDFPGRDTEAFF
TRBJ1-2 NA TRBV7-2 15 TRBD1 TGTGCCAGCAGCCCCCAACAGGGGGTCTACTTTGGCTACACCTTC CASSPQQGVYFGYTF
TRBJ2-3 NA TRBV7-3 17 TRBD2 TGTGCCAGCAGCCCCCACGGAGCGGGAGTTAAGACAGATACGCAGTATTTT CASSPHGAGVKTDTQYF
TRBJ2-1 NA TRBV29-1 14 TRBD2 TGCAGCGTTCAAAGCGGGGGGAGTTACAATGAGCAGTTCTTC CSVQSGGSYNEQFF
TRBJ1-2 NA TRBV25-1 13 NA TGTGCCAGCAGTGCACCGGGACACAGCGGCTACACCTTC CASSAPGHSGYTF
TRBJ2-3 NA TRBV13 16 NA TGTGCCAGCAGCTTAGGGGCTAGTCGGAGTGTAGATACGCAGTATTTT CASSLGASRSVDTQYF
TRBJ2-2 NA TRBV5-1 15 NA TGCGCCAGCAGGGGGGACACCACGAACACCGGGGAGCTGTTTTTT CASRGDTTNTGELFF
TRBJ2-3 once TRBV7-8 14 NA TGTGCCAGCAGCTTAAGCGCTAGCACAGATACGCAGTATTTT CASSLSASTDTQYF
TRBJ2-2 few TRBV5-1 14 NA TGCGCCAGCAGCTTGGGACATAGCACCGGGGAGCTGTTTTTT CASSLGHSTGELFF
TRBJ2-1 NA TRBV29-1 15 TRBD2 TGCAGCGTTGCGGGACTAGCGGAGACTTACAATGAGCAGTTCTTC CSVAGLAETYNEQFF
TRBJ2-5 NA TRBV15 14 TRBD2 TGTGCCACCAGCACGGGGGGGACGGGGGAGACCCAGTACTTC CATSTGGTGETQYF
TRBJ2-1 once TRBV28 19 TRBD2 TGTGCCAGCAGCCAACATACAGGACTAGCGGGGGTCTCCTACAATGAGCAGTTCTTC CASSQHTGLAGVSYNEQFF
TRBJ1-2 NA TRBV2 13 NA TGTGCCAGCAGTGAACGGGGGAACTATGGCTACACCTTC CASSERGNYGYTF
TRBJ2-1 NA TRBV5-4 16 TRBD2 TGTGCCAGCAGCAGAGGGACTAGCGGGAGCCTCAATGAGCAGTTCTTC CASSRGTSGSLNEQFF
TRBJ2-1 NA TRBV27 14 NA TGTGCCAGCAGTTTGGTCACCTCCGGGGATGAGCAGTTCTTC CASSLVTSGDEQFF
TRBJ2-7 NA TRBV28 19 TRBD2 TGTGCCAGCAGTTTAAGGTCTGGACTAGCGGGCGAGAGCTCCTACGAGCAGTACTTC CASSLRSGLAGESSYEQYF
TRBJ2-3 NA TRBV4-1 15 TRBD2 TGCGCCAGCAGCCAAGATTCCGGGAGGGCGGATACGCAGTATTTT CASSQDSGRADTQYF
TRBJ1-1 NA TRBV19 14 NA TGTGCCAGTAGTACGACAGAACTTAACACTGAAGCTTTCTTT CASSTTELNTEAFF
TRBJ2-5 NA TRBV7-6 16 TRBD1 TGTGCCAGCAGCCAAACCTCCCGGGACAGACTTATGAGCCAGTACTTC CASSQTSRDRLMSQYF
TRBJ2-1 NA TRBV6-1 15 TRBD2 TGTGCCAGCAGTGAAACTAGCGGGACCAACAATGAGCAGTTCTTC CASSETSGTNNEQFF
TRBJ1-1 NA TRBV28 13 NA TGTGCCAGCAGTTTTGCGGGGAACACTGAAGCTTTCTTT CASSFAGNTEAFF
TRBJ2-1 NA TRBV5-6 15 TRBD2 TGTGCCAGCAGCTTAGCCCTAGCGGGAGGTAATGAGCAGTTCTTC CASSLALAGGNEQFF
TRBJ2-6 NA TRBV28 12 NA TGTGCCAGCAGTTCTACAGGGTTAGTCCTGACTTTC CASSSTGLVLTF
TRBJ1-5 NA TRBV28 15 NA TGTGCCAGCACCTTGGGGCATTATAGCAATCAGCCCCAGCATTTT CASTLGHYSNQPQHF
TRBJ1-1 NA TRBV6-1 17 TRBD1 TGTGCCAGCAGTGGATTACCAGGGACAGAAACTAACACTGAAGCTTTCTTT CASSGLPGTETNTEAFF
TRBJ2-7 NA TRBV5-4 16 NA TGTGCCAGCAGCAGGGTAGGCGGGCCCCAGGAGATCGAGCAGTACTTC CASSRVGGPQEIEQYF
TRBJ2-1 NA TRBV4-2 15 TRBD2 TGTGCCAGCAGCCAAGAAAGAGGTCTAGCGGGAGTGAAGTTCTTC CASSQERGLAGVKFF
TRBJ1-5 NA TRBV4-1 17 NA TGCGCCAGCAGCCAAGTTTCTCCCCGGGGTGAGGATCAGCCCCAGCATTTT CASSQVSPRGEDQPQHF
TRBJ2-1 once TRBV10-3 13 NA TGTGCCATCAGTGAGTCCGTAGTAGATGAGCAGTTCTTC CAISESVVDEQFF
TRBJ2-7 few TRBV14 16 TRBD2 TGTGCCAGCAGCCCAATAAGCGGGACCCGTTCCTACGAGCAGTACTTC CASSPISGTRSYEQYF
TRBJ2-7 NA TRBV12-2 17 NA TGTGCAAGTCGCTGCCACCGGAGGGGGGAGGGCTCCTACGAGCAGTACTTC CASRCHRRGEGSYEQYF
TRBJ2-7 NA TRBV29-1 14 TRBD1 TGCAGCGTTGAAGCACAGGGGGGACCCTACGAGCAGTACTTC CSVEAQGGPYEQYF
TRBJ1-1 NA TRBV19 12 NA TGTGCCAGTAGCCACGGGAACACTGAAGCTTTCTTT CASSHGNTEAFF
TRBJ1-1 NA TRBV5-4 13 TRBD1 TGTGCCAGCGGGACAGGGCTGGAGACTGAAGCTTTCTTT CASGTGLETEAFF
TRBJ1-1 once TRBV5-4 15 TRBD1 TGTGCCAGCAGCGCCAGGGGGACCATGAACACTGAAGCTTTCTTT CASSARGTMNTEAFF
TRBJ2-7 few TRBV6-1 16 NA TGTGCCAGCAGTGAAGAACTAGGAGACGGCTCCTACGAGCAGTACTTC CASSEELGDGSYEQYF
TRBJ2-3 NA TRBV7-6 16 TRBD2 TGTGCCAGCAGCCACACGACTAGCGGAAGCACAGATACGCAGTATTTT CASSHTTSGSTDTQYF
TRBJ2-5 NA TRBV28 16 TRBD2 TGTGCCAGCAGTGAGGGACTAGCGGGAGTAAGAGAGACCCAGTACTTC CASSEGLAGVRETQYF
TRBJ1-1 NA TRBV7-2 14 NA TGTGCCAGCAGCTTAGGAAAAGCGAACACTGAAGCTTTCTTT CASSLGKANTEAFF
TRBJ2-1 NA TRBV6-5 13 NA TGTGCCAGCAGTCTTCAGGTTGGCCGCGAGCAGTTCTTC CASSLQVGREQFF
TRBJ1-3 NA TRBV4-1 15 NA TGCGCCAGCAGCCTAGGGGCCGGCTCTGGAAACACCATATATTTT CASSLGAGSGNTIYF